This is a list of T cell receptor beta chains from one sample in a study of neurological immune-mediated disorders. Using its own MiXCR run on the 5' RACE reads, TCRdb lists one record per CDR3 protein. The data hold under 60,000 distinct CDR3 sequences, with more than 20% observed a single time. Sequenced material: PBMCs. These receptors came from a woman between 65 and 79 years old in good health. CDR3s include the opening cysteine and the closing phenylalanine or tryptophan. D genes are given only for firm matches. For some rows the clone size is stated as once, few or many, or as a class when expanded; others skip it.

few	14	TRBV5-1	.	TRBJ2-7	CASSFRDMTYEQYF	TGCGCCAGCAGCTTCCGGGACATGACCTACGAGCAGTACTTC
many	15	TRBV7-2	.	TRBJ1-1	CASSLADDTNTEAFF	TGTGCCAGCAGCTTAGCGGACGACACAAACACTGAAGCTTTCTTT
many	13	TRBV10-3	.	TRBJ1-2	CAISEGRNYGYTF	TGTGCCATCAGTGAGGGCAGGAACTATGGCTACACCTTC
many	13	TRBV9	.	TRBJ2-1	CASSVDWSREQFF	TGTGCCAGCAGCGTAGATTGGAGTCGCGAGCAGTTCTTC
once	15	TRBV6-6	TRBD1	TRBJ1-2	CASISTDRDGYGYTF	TGTGCCAGCATTTCTACGGACAGGGACGGCTATGGCTACACCTTC
many	17	TRBV4-3	TRBD1	TRBJ2-2	CASSQDGRQGKTGELFF	TGCGCCAGCAGCCAAGACGGAAGACAGGGAAAGACCGGGGAGCTGTTTTTT
few	15	TRBV5-1	.	TRBJ2-2	CASSLDLLGSGELFF	TGCGCCAGCAGCTTGGACCTCCTTGGGTCCGGGGAGCTGTTTTTT
many	14	TRBV6-6	.	TRBJ1-5	CASSSVPAEEPQHF	TGTGCCAGCAGTTCCGTCCCTGCCGAGGAGCCCCAGCATTTT
many	16	TRBV20-1	TRBD1	TRBJ2-1	CSARGVGTGVYNEQFF	TGCAGTGCTAGAGGTGTGGGGACAGGGGTCTACAATGAGCAGTTCTTC
many	14	TRBV29-1	TRBD1	TRBJ2-7	CSVRPGQGDYEQYF	TGCAGCGTTCGACCGGGACAGGGGGACTACGAGCAGTACTTC
many	13	TRBV29-1	.	TRBJ2-5	CSVAPGPQETQYF	TGCAGCGTCGCTCCGGGGCCACAAGAGACCCAGTACTTC
many	12	TRBV6-1	TRBD1	TRBJ2-3	CASDRDRGQPYF	TGTGCCAGTGATAGAGACAGGGGGCAGCCGTATTTT
few	16	TRBV5-5	.	TRBJ2-7	CASSHAMSGFSYEQYF	TGTGCCAGCAGCCATGCGATGAGCGGTTTCTCCTACGAGCAGTACTTC
many	15	TRBV24-1	TRBD1	TRBJ2-1	CATSDYRGRGNEQFF	TGTGCCACCAGTGATTATAGGGGGCGCGGAAATGAGCAGTTCTTC
many	13	TRBV20-1	.	TRBJ2-5	CSARDPRKETQYF	TGCAGTGCTAGAGATCCCAGGAAAGAGACCCAGTACTTC
many	19	TRBV9	.	TRBJ2-2	CASSVPKGAGTTNTGELFF	TGTGCCAGCAGCGTACCAAAGGGAGCGGGTACTACGAACACCGGGGAGCTGTTTTTT
many	13	TRBV5-1	TRBD1	TRBJ2-5	CASSSTGEETQYF	TGCGCCAGCAGCTCGACAGGGGAAGAGACCCAGTACTTC
.	14	TRBV20-1	.	TRBJ1-4	CSASGGESNEKLSF	TGCAGTGCTAGCGGTGGGGAATCTAATGAAAAACTGTCTTTT
.	16	TRBV24-1	TRBD1	TRBJ1-5	CATSDSGQGREQPQHF	TGTGCCACCAGTGACTCCGGACAGGGTCGCGAGCAGCCCCAGCATTTT
many	15	TRBV27	TRBD1	TRBJ1-5	CASSLDRSSNQPQHF	TGTGCCAGCAGTTTGGACAGGTCTAGCAATCAGCCCCAGCATTTT
many	15	TRBV4-1	.	TRBJ1-3	CASSQGSTSGNTIYF	TGCGCCAGCAGCCAAGGGTCGACGTCTGGAAACACCATATATTTT
.	15	TRBV20-1	TRBD1	TRBJ2-5	CSARPDRGLQETQYF	TGCAGTGCTAGACCGGACAGGGGGCTCCAAGAGACCCAGTACTTC
many	14	TRBV7-2	TRBD2	TRBJ2-7	CASSLGRAGGEQYF	TGTGCCAGCAGCTTAGGCAGGGCGGGGGGAGAGCAGTACTTC
many	19	TRBV29-1	TRBD2	TRBJ2-7	CSVRMGRFTLAGPTSGQYF	TGCAGCGTTCGAATGGGGCGGTTCACCCTAGCGGGACCAACCTCGGGGCAGTACTTC
many	14	TRBV20-1	TRBD1	TRBJ1-1	CSASQGAQSTEAFF	TGCAGTGCTAGTCAGGGGGCGCAGTCCACTGAAGCTTTCTTT
.	15	TRBV6-1	.	TRBJ1-4	CASSKDRATNEKLFF	TGTGCCAGCAGCAAAGACCGAGCAACTAATGAAAAACTGTTTTTT
many	15	TRBV20-1	.	TRBJ2-5	CSARDPLGGQETQYF	TGCAGTGCTAGAGATCCTCTGGGCGGCCAAGAGACCCAGTACTTC
.	13	TRBV7-2	.	TRBJ2-5	CASSPRGFDTQYF	TGTGCCAGCAGTCCCAGGGGTTTCGATACTCAGTACTTC
.	16	TRBV4-2	TRBD1	TRBJ1-6	CASSQEDRDGNSPLHF	TGTGCCAGCAGCCAGGAGGACAGGGATGGGAATTCACCCCTCCACTTT
.	15	TRBV7-8	.	TRBJ1-4	CASSPHRETNEKLFF	TGTGCCAGCAGCCCGCACAGGGAGACTAATGAAAAACTGTTTTTT
many	14	TRBV7-2	.	TRBJ2-5	CASSLSRDGETQYF	TGTGCCAGCAGCTTAAGTAGGGACGGAGAGACCCAGTACTTC
many	16	TRBV5-1	.	TRBJ1-2	CASSQAPSEAGYGYTF	TGCGCCAGCAGCCAGGCCCCGAGCGAGGCCGGCTATGGCTACACCTTC
many	14	TRBV5-1	.	TRBJ2-1	CASSLGDGYNEQFF	TGCGCCAGCAGCTTGGGGGACGGGTACAATGAGCAGTTCTTC
.	15	TRBV5-1	.	TRBJ2-7	CASSSPGTPPYEQYF	TGCGCCAGCAGCTCACCAGGGACACCGCCCTACGAGCAGTACTTC
many	14	TRBV29-1	.	TRBJ2-2	CSVRLQGTLGELFF	TGCAGCGTTCGTTTACAGGGCACTTTAGGGGAGCTGTTTTTT
many	14	TRBV5-1	.	TRBJ2-2	CASSPATNTGELFF	TGCGCCAGCAGCCCCGCCACCAACACCGGGGAGCTGTTTTTT
.	15	TRBV9	.	TRBJ2-7	CASSVASIGAYEQYF	TGTGCCAGCAGCGTAGCTTCCATAGGGGCCTACGAGCAGTACTTC
.	13	TRBV29-1	.	TRBJ1-1	CSVSGGRNTEAFF	TGCAGCGTCAGTGGAGGGAGAAACACTGAAGCTTTCTTT
many	15	TRBV5-1	TRBD2	TRBJ2-1	CASSPGLAGFNEQFF	TGCGCCAGCAGCCCCGGACTAGCGGGATTTAATGAGCAGTTCTTC
many	16	TRBV20-1	.	TRBJ2-7	CSARDTVRGPTGEQYF	TGCAGTGCTAGAGATACGGTGCGAGGCCCCACTGGGGAGCAGTACTTC
few	16	TRBV24-1	TRBD1	TRBJ2-2	CATSDFLGQGAGELFF	TGTGCCACCAGTGATTTCCTGGGACAGGGGGCCGGGGAGCTGTTTTTT